The rows below give T cell receptor beta chains drawn from one sample of a study of T cell repertoires in cytomegalovirus infection. TCRdb fed the reads into MiXCR, producing one record per CDR3 protein. The table includes about 400,000 distinct CDR3 sequences, 15% to 20% detected once. Specimen: PBMCs. The source of these receptors is a human donor in good health (CMV status not recorded). Some clones in this sample may be carry-over from other donors' samples. CDR3s include the opening cysteine and the closing phenylalanine or tryptophan. A D gene is named only where the DNA matches it firmly. Part of the rows lack a size; the others show once, few, many or a class for expanded clones.

NA,TRBV7-9,NA,TRBJ2-1,TGTGCCAGTGCCATCAGCGGCCATGAGCAGTTCTTC,CASAISGHEQFF
TRBD1,TRBV7-2,NA,TRBJ1-6,TGTGCCAGCAGCCCCCGACAGGGCGATAATTCACCCCTCCACTTT,CASSPRQGDNSPLHF
NA,TRBV20-1,NA,TRBJ2-7,TGCAGTGCTGGAGCAGGGGTCGAGCAGTACTTC,CSAGAGVEQYF
NA,TRBV12-3/TRBV12-4,many,TRBJ1-2,TGTGCCAGCACCTCCAGGGGAACAGTCCGCGGCTACACCTTC,CASTSRGTVRGYTF
TRBD2,TRBV7-6,many,TRBJ2-2,TGTGCCAGCAGCTTAGATTTTCTAGCGGGGGGGCCGGCGGACACCGGGGAGCTGTTTTTT,CASSLDFLAGGPADTGELFF
TRBD2,TRBV6-6,few,TRBJ2-5,TGTGCCAGCAGTTCTAGCGGCCAGACCCAGTACTTC,CASSSSGQTQYF
NA,TRBV5-1,few,TRBJ2-3,TGCGCCAGCAGCCACAGGCCCCGAGGGGGGACAGATACGCAGTATTTT,CASSHRPRGGTDTQYF
NA,TRBV27,NA,TRBJ1-2,TGTGCCAGCAACCCCCGGGGGTTTCCCACCGATGGCTACACCTTC,CASNPRGFPTDGYTF
TRBD1,TRBV30,NA,TRBJ1-1,TGTGCCTGGAACCCGGGACAGAAAACTGAAGCTTTCTTT,CAWNPGQKTEAFF
NA,TRBV27,many,TRBJ2-7,TGTGCCAGCAGTTCTCGAGCCGCGGGGCCCGACTACGAGCAGTACTTC,CASSSRAAGPDYEQYF
NA,TRBV19,NA,TRBJ1-3,TGTGCCAGTGGCCGGACGCGGGGCGCGGGAAACACCATATATTTT,CASGRTRGAGNTIYF
NA,TRBV7-9,many,TRBJ2-1,TGTGCCAGCAGGCCGCCCCCCCAGAAGGACTACAATGAGCAGTTCTTC,CASRPPPQKDYNEQFF
NA,TRBV5-6,NA,TRBJ2-1,TGTGCCAGCAGCTCCTTAGCGGAGCACTACAATGAGCAGTTCTTC,CASSSLAEHYNEQFF
TRBD2,TRBV10-3,NA,TRBJ2-1,TGTGCCATCAGCCTGACTAGCGGGAGTACAAATGAGCAGTTCTTC,CAISLTSGSTNEQFF
NA,TRBV5-1,many,TRBJ2-1,TGCGCCAGCAGCCTAGAGCGGAGGGGTGAGCAGTTCTTC,CASSLERRGEQFF
NA,TRBV7-2,NA,TRBJ2-3,TGTGCCAGCAGCTCCTCTAGCGTGGCAGATACGCAGTATTTT,CASSSSSVADTQYF
NA,TRBV7-2,NA,TRBJ1-1,TGTGCCAGCAGCTTATATTTACGTACTGAAGCTTTCTTT,CASSLYLRTEAFF
TRBD2,TRBV7-2,NA,TRBJ2-2,TGTGCCAGCAGCTTTAGCGGGAGGGGCACCGGGGAGCTGTTTTTT,CASSFSGRGTGELFF
TRBD2,TRBV11-2,NA,TRBJ2-1,TGTGCCAGCAGCACGCGGGAGGGCCGTTACAATGAGCAGTTCTTC,CASSTREGRYNEQFF
NA,TRBV6-2/TRBV6-3,many,TRBJ1-1,TGTGCCAGCAGTTACTCAGATCGGGGGGGTGAAGCTTTCTTT,CASSYSDRGGEAFF
NA,TRBV12-3/TRBV12-4,NA,TRBJ2-5,TGTGCCAGCAGTTTGTACCCAATCGGGACCCAGTACTTC,CASSLYPIGTQYF
NA,TRBV2,NA,TRBJ1-2,TGTGCCACCATGCCGAACATCAACTATGGCTACACCTTC,CATMPNINYGYTF
NA,TRBV12-3/TRBV12-4,few,TRBJ1-1,TGTGCCAGCAGACTCGCAGGGGAAGCTTTCTTT,CASRLAGEAFF
NA,TRBV7-2,many,TRBJ1-1,TGTGCCAGCAGCTTTGGAACCATGGACACTGAAGCTTTCTTT,CASSFGTMDTEAFF
TRBD2,TRBV6-1,many,TRBJ2-5,TGTGCCAGCAGGGTTAGCGGGGGCCAAGAGACCCAGTACTTC,CASRVSGGQETQYF
NA,TRBV18,NA,TRBJ1-1,TGTGCCAGCTCCAGCTCGGACCCGCGAGGAGCTTTCTTT,CASSSSDPRGAFF
NA,TRBV29-1,NA,TRBJ2-1,TGCAGCGTTGACGGGGTGGTCTACAATGAGCAGTTCTTC,CSVDGVVYNEQFF
NA,TRBV20-1,few,TRBJ2-5,TGCAGTGCTCCCGGGACTCATGAAGAGACCCAGTACTTC,CSAPGTHEETQYF
NA,TRBV7-8,many,TRBJ1-5,TGTGCCAGCAGCTTACCGGGGCCGAATCAGCCCCAGCATTTT,CASSLPGPNQPQHF
NA,TRBV7-9,NA,TRBJ2-3,TGTGCCAGCACCCACGGCCAGCGAAGTTTGGATGCGCAGTATTTT,CASTHGQRSLDAQYF
NA,TRBV7-6,NA,TRBJ1-1,TGTGCCAGCAGCTTCGAGGGAACAGTGAACACTGAAGCTTTCTTT,CASSFEGTVNTEAFF
TRBD1,TRBV29-1,once,TRBJ2-7,TGCAGCGCCAAAGGGACAGGGTTTTACGAGCAGTACTTC,CSAKGTGFYEQYF
NA,TRBV4-3,NA,TRBJ1-2,TGCGCCAGCAGCCAGATGAGCGGTTACGGCTACACCTTC,CASSQMSGYGYTF
NA,TRBV6-6,few,TRBJ2-7,TGTGCCAGCAGTTACGCAAACTCCTACGAGCAGTACTTC,CASSYANSYEQYF
NA,TRBV7-9,NA,TRBJ2-5,TGTGCCAGCACCCACTCGACCCTCCCGGCGGAGACCCAGTACTTC,CASTHSTLPAETQYF